The clone carrying this TCR beta chain was observed at least ten times. The sample comes from a study of T-cell memory formation after mild COVID-19. There are 16 residues in the CDR3. The V end lost 2 bases, the J end lost 4 bases, and 14 bases lay between the germline ends. Germline V gene data show CDR1 as KGHDR and CDR2 as SFDVKD. Each CDR3 protein gets one entry after TCRdb re-called the 5' RACE reads with MiXCR. The table has about 470,000 distinct CDR3 sequences, roughly 25% seen once. This chain links TRBV24-1 with TRBJ2-1, with a possible D match to TRBD2 (6 bases). Source material: PBMCs or a T cell subset sorted from them (not recorded which). The clonotype comes from an adult woman who had mild COVID-19 (a few samples of this study predate the infection). Cell type and time point are not known. Here the CDR3 reads CATSDSRRGGYNEQFF. The DNA for the CDR3 is TGTGCCACCAGTGATTCCCGGCGGGGTGGGTACAATGAGCAGTTCTTC.